This TCR beta chain came from a study of blood T cell repertoires in COVID-19. Whole-study context: The analysed material was cDNA or gDNA that came from T cells, B-cell-depleted T cells, or PBMCs.

TCRdb's copy holds only in-frame clones and misses some; the assay was immunoSEQ multiplex PCR. The sample holds fewer than 35,000 clones, almost 85% seen once. This clone was seen a few times. The CDR3 runs 16 residues. Germline CDR1 and CDR2: SGHVS and FQNEAQ. V shed 7 bases and J shed 3 bases, with 20 bases lying between them. Sequenced input: peripheral blood. V is TRBV7-8 and J is TRBJ2-3; TRBD2 is a possible D gene (7 bases). The receptor was isolated from an elderly man with active COVID-19. CDR3 bases: TGTGCCAGCAACGCCTGGGGGGGCAGGGTGACAGATACGCAGTATTTT. Translated, it gives CASNAWGGRVTDTQYF.